The text below deals with one TCR beta chain. Terminally differentiated effector memory CD45RA+ cells were excluded from the naive CD8 cells, which were CD45RO-negative and positively selected for CCR7. Germline lookup yields CDR1 SGHNT and CDR2 YYREEE (reference sequence). There are 16 residues in the CDR3. V shed 0 bases and J shed 0 bases, with 10 bases lying between them. The repertoire was sequenced with immunoSEQ multiplex PCR; TCRdb's copy has only in-frame clones and lacks some. The sample shows around 2,100,000 clones, roughly 95% of them seen only once. These data belong to a study of shared clonotypes between healthy human individuals. Study-level background: Every donor yielded three CD4 naive, three CD4 memory, two CD8 naive and one CD8 memory plate.

The chain is built from TRBV5-4 and TRBJ2-1, with TRBD2 as a possible D gene (7 bases). The TCR comes from a man between 18 and 29 years old in good health. The source material was naive CD8+ T cells sorted from blood. CDR3 nucleotides: TGTGCCAGCAGCTTGGGCGGGGGCGGCTCCTACAATGAGCAGTTCTTC. Its protein is CASSLGGGGSYNEQFF. The variable domain in full, completed from reference TRBV5-4 and TRBJ2-1, reads ETGVTQSPTHLIKTRGQQVTLRCSSQSGHNTVSWYQQALGQGPQFIFQYYREEENGRGNFPPRFSGLQFPNYSSELNVNALELDDSALYLCASSLGGGGSYNEQFFGPGTRLTVL.